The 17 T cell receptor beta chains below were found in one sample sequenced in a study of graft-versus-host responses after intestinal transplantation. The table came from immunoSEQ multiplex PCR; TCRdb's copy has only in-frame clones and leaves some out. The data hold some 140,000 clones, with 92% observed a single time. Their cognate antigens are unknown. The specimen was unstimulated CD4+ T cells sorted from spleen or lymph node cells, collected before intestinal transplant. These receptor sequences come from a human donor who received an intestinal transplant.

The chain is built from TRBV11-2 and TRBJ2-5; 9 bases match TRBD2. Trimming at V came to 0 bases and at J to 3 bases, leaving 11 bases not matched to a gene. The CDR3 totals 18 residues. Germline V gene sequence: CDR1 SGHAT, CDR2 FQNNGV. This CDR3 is CASSLDLGSERGEETQYF. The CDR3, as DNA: TGTGCCAGCAGCTTAGATCTGGGATCCGAGCGGGGGGAAGAGACCCAGTACTTC.

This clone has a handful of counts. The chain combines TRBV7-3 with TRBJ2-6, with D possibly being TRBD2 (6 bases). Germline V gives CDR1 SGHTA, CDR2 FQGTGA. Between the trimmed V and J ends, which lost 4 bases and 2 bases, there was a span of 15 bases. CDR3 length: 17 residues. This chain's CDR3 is CASSSFDTGAGANVLTF. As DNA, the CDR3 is TGTGCCAGCAGCTCGTTTGATACGGGAGCTGGGGCCAACGTCCTGACTTTC.

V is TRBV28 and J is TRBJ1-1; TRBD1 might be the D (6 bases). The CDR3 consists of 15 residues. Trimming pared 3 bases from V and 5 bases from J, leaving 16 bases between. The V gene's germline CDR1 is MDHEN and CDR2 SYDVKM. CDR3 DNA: TGTGCCAGCAGTTTTGGGTTTGGGGGGCTGACTGAAGCTTTCTTT. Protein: CASSFGFGGLTEAFF.

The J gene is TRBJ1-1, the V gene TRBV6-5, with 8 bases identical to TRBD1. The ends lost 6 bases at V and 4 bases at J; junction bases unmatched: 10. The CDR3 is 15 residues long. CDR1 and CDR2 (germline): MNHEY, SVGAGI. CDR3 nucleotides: TGTGCCAGCAGCGATTCGGACAGGGTCGGCACTGAAGCTTTCTTT. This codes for CASSDSDRVGTEAFF.

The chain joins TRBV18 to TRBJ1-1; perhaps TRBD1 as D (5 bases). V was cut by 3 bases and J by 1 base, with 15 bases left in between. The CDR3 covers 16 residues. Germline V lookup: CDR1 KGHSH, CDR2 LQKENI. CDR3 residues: CASSPQQGDANTEAFF. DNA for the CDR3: TGTGCCAGCTCACCCCAACAAGGGGACGCGAACACTGAAGCTTTCTTT.

The CDR3 region is CASSTGLLTDTQYF. The CDR3 coding sequence is TGTGCCAGCAGCACCGGACTGCTCACAGATACGCAGTATTTT. The chain couples TRBV5-6 to TRBJ2-3; weak D call: TRBD2 (5 bases). The germline gives CDR1 SGHDT, CDR2 YYEEEE. CDR3 length: 14 residues. The V and J ends lost 4 bases and 2 bases respectively, with 11 bases between them.

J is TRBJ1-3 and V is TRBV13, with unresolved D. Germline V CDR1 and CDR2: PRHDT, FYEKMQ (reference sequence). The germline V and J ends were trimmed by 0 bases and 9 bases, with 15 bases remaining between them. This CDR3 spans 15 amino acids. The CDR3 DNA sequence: TGTGCCAGCAGCTTAGGGGAAAAGCCGGAGGGCACCATATATTTT. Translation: CASSLGEKPEGTIYF.

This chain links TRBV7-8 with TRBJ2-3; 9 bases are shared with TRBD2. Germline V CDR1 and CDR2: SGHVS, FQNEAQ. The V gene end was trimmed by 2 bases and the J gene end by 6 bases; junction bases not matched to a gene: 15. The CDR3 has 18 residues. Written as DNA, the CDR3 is TGTGCCAGCAGCTTAAGACCTGGGACTAGCTTTCTTGCTGATACGCAGTATTTT. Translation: CASSLRPGTSFLADTQYF.

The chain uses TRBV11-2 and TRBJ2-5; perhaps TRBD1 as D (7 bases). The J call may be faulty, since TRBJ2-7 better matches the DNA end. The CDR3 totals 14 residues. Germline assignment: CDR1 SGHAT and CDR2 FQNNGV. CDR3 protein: CASSKQGGSYEQYF. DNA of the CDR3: TGTGCCAGCAGCAAGCAGGGGGGCTCCTACGAGCAGTACTTC.

CDR3 sequence (DNA): TGTGCCAGTAGTATCGGGGACAGGGAAGGCGAAAAACTGTTTTTT. It yields the protein CASSIGDREGEKLFF. The rearrangement links TRBV19 to TRBJ1-4; 9 bases match TRBD1. After removal of 3 bases from V and 8 bases from J, the junction contained 7 bases not matched to a gene. Per the germline V gene, CDR1 is LNHDA and CDR2 is SQIVND (reference sequence). The CDR3 length is 15 residues.

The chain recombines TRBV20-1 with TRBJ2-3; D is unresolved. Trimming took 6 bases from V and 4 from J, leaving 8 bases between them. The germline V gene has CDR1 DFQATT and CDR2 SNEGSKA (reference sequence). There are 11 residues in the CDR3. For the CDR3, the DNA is TGCAGTGCCGGGCGGTCAGATACGCAGTATTTT. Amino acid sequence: CSAGRSDTQYF.

The CDR3 coding sequence is TGTGCCAGCAGCGTTCAAACCTTAACAGATACGCAGTATTTT. Amino acids: CASSVQTLTDTQYF. J is TRBJ2-3 and V is TRBV9, with unresolved D. The V end was cut by 2 bases, the J end by 3 bases, with 10 bases between. Per the germline V gene, CDR1 is SGDLS and CDR2 is YYNGEE. The CDR3 spans 14 residues.

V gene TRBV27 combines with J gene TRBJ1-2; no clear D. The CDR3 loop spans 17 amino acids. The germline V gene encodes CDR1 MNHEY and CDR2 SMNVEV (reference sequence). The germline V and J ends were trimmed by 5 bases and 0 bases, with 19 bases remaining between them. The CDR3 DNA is TGTGCCAGCAGTCATGGGTCCGGTAGGACGGCTAACTATGGCTACACCTTC. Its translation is CASSHGSGRTANYGYTF.

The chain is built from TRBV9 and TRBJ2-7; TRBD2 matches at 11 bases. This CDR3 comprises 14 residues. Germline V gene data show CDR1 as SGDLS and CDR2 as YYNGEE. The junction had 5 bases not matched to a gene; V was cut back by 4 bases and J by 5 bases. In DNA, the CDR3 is TGTGCCAGCAGCATCGGACTAGCGGGCCACGAGCAGTACTTC. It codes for CASSIGLAGHEQYF.

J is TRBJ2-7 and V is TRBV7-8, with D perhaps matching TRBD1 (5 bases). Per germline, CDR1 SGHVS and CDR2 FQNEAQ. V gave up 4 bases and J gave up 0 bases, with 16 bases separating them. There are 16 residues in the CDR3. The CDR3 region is CASSSGSGFFSYEQYF. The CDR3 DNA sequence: TGTGCCAGCAGCTCCGGGTCAGGGTTTTTCTCCTACGAGCAGTACTTC.

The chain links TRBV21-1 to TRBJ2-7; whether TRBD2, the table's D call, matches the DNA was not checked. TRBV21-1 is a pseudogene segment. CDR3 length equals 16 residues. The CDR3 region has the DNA TGTGCCAGCAGCAAAGATGGGGGGGGCGCGAACTACGAGCAGTACTTC. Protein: CASSKDGGGANYEQYF.

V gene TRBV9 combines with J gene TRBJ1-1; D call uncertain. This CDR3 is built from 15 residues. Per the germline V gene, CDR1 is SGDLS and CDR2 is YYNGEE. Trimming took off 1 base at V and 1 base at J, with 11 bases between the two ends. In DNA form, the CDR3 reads TGTGCCAGCAGCGTAACGGGAGCCCCGAACACTGAAGCTTTCTTT. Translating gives CASSVTGAPNTEAFF.